The 9 T cell receptor beta chains in this list originate from one sample, sequenced in a study of blood T cell repertoires in COVID-19. The data were produced by immunoSEQ multiplex PCR, yet TCRdb's version contains in-frame clones alone and is incomplete. The sample comprises over 450,000 clones, 85% to 90% of which are singletons, and under 8.5% rests with the top ten. Material: peripheral blood. These receptors were collected from a woman in her forties or fifties with COVID-19, enrolled during active disease.

The rearrangement joins TRBV28 to TRBJ1-6; 8 nucleotides align to TRBD1. Germline CDR1 reads MDHEN; CDR2 reads SYDVKM. The length of the CDR3 is 15 residues. The junction had 4 bases not matched to a gene; V was cut back by 2 bases and J by 7 bases. The CDR3 DNA sequence: TGTGCCAGCAGTTTAACGGGACAGGCCAATTCACCCCTCCACTTT. Its translation is CASSLTGQANSPLHF.

V and J are TRBV19 and TRBJ1-3; 8 bases match TRBD1. In germline, CDR1 is LNHDA, CDR2 SQIVND (reference sequence). With V trimmed by 5 bases and J by 2 bases, 5 bases remained unmatched. The CDR3 covers 15 residues. CDR3 bases: TGTGCCAGTAGTGGTCAGGGGGCGCCTGGAAACACCATATATTTT. It is translated as CASSGQGAPGNTIYF.

V and J are TRBV9 and TRBJ2-1; D not certain. CDR3 length: 15 amino acids. The V gene's germline CDR1 is SGDLS and CDR2 YYNGEE. Trimming cost V 4 bases and J 5 bases, with 16 bases left between them. Written as DNA, the CDR3 is TGTGCCAGCAGCCCCCGAGGTGCGTGGGACAATGAGCAGTTCTTC. This codes for CASSPRGAWDNEQFF.

The rearrangement uses TRBV15 and TRBJ2-2, with 8 nucleotides matching TRBD1. The J segment lost 0 bases and the V segment lost 5 bases, leaving 5 bases of the junction unmatched. CDR1 LNHNV and CDR2 YYDKDF come from the germline V gene (reference sequence). The length of the CDR3 is 16 residues. The CDR3 protein is CATSDGDRPNTGELFF. DNA of the CDR3: TGTGCCACCAGCGATGGGGACAGGCCGAACACCGGGGAGCTGTTTTTT.

About this clone: The sample carries other DNA sequences with the same CDR3. This chain connects TRBV18 to TRBJ1-2, with 7 bases identical to TRBD1. Losses at the gene ends were 3 bases for V and 3 bases for J; bases not matched to a gene: 1. Per the germline V gene, CDR1 is KGHSH and CDR2 is LQKENI. There are 13 residues in the CDR3. CDR3 in amino acids: CASSPGTDYGYTF. CDR3 nucleotides: TGTGCCAGCTCACCCGGGACAGACTATGGCTACACCTTC.

This rearrangement joins TRBV27 to TRBJ1-2; weak D call: TRBD1 (5 bases). V lost 2 bases and J lost 5, with 9 bases in between. The CDR3 loop spans 13 amino acids. The germline CDR1 and CDR2 sequences are MNHEY and SMNVEV (reference sequence). CDR3 sequence (DNA): TGTGCCAGCAGTTTAGCAGGGAGGTATGGCTACACCTTC. Its translation is CASSLAGRYGYTF.

The chain couples TRBV24-1 to TRBJ1-2; D unclear. This CDR3 comprises 12 residues. Trimming cost V 3 bases and J 4 bases, with 5 bases left between them. Germline V gene lookup returns CDR1 KGHDR and CDR2 SFDVKD. The CDR3 DNA follows: TGTGCCACCAGTGATCGCGCCTATGGCTACACCTTC. Protein product: CATSDRAYGYTF.

The chain has TRBV5-4 and TRBJ2-7, with 7 positions matching TRBD2. The CDR3 runs to 15 residues. V shed 4 bases, J shed 4 bases, and the junction held 11 bases outside the gene matches. CDR1 is SGHNT and CDR2 is YYREEE in the germline V gene (reference sequence). CDR3 loop: CASSTPGRGGYEQYF. As DNA, the CDR3 is TGTGCCAGCAGCACCCCGGGGCGGGGAGGGTACGAGCAGTACTTC.

The chain is built from TRBV3-1 (or the pseudogene TRBV3-2) and TRBJ2-7; D is ambiguous. Germline-derived CDR1 and CDR2 are LGHDT and YNNKEL (reference sequence). V was shortened by 1 base and J by 3 bases, with 10 bases between the two germline ends. The CDR3 runs to 14 residues. CDR3 region: CASSQGNPSYEQYF. In DNA, the CDR3 is TGTGCCAGCAGCCAAGGAAACCCCAGCTACGAGCAGTACTTC.